The clone carrying this T cell receptor beta chain showed up many times. Its antigen is not identified. CDR3 size: 12 residues. Deletions cut 8 bases from V and 7 bases from J, with 12 bases between. An oligonucleotide containing a UMI was ligated to the 3' end of TCR cDNA. RNA was extracted from 2 to 2.5 ml of whole blood of healthy adults. Reverse transcription used DNase-treated unsorted total RNA, aiming for about 1 to 1000 ng. This specimen comes from a study of naive and memory T cell subsets. General study results and limits: This RNA-based method may be sensitive to activation-related transcript changes.

Four PCR rounds used nested alpha and beta constant region primers plus the SP2 primer. Blood and skin TCR RNA was reverse transcribed with alpha and beta constant primers. One entry per CDR3 protein results from TCRdb running MiXCR on the 5' RACE reads. The sample has more than 50,000 distinct CDR3 sequences, 7.2% seen once. The TCR sequence derives from a male donor in good health. V and J are TRBV12-3 or TRBV12-4 and TRBJ2-1; D is unresolved. The CDR3 reads CASRASGNEQFF. The CDR3 region has the DNA TGTGCCAGCCGGGCTAGTGGTAATGAGCAGTTCTTC.